This T cell receptor (beta chain) was obtained from a study of shared clonotypes between healthy human individuals. Study overall: Used for every donor were three CD4 naive, three CD4 memory, two CD8 naive and one CD8 memory plate.

This CDR3 comprises 15 residues. With 6 bases removed from V and 7 bases from J, the gap between germline ends came to 18 bases. Germline V lookup: CDR1 SGHTA, CDR2 FQGNSA. This clone was counted a single time. The data were produced by immunoSEQ multiplex PCR, yet TCRdb's version contains in-frame clones alone and is incomplete. There are more than 2,000,000 clones in the sample; 90% to 95% occur only once, and under 0.45% lies in the top ten. The sequence derives from a man aged 18-30 years in good health. Some clones in this sample may be carry-over from other donors' samples. The chain uses TRBV7-2 and TRBJ2-2, with a weak D call TRBD2 (6 bases). The sample was naive CD4+ T cells from PBMCs. Documented subset: CD45RA+ positively selected. This chain's CDR3 is CASRVRGTYNGELFF. The CDR3 DNA reads TGTGCCAGCAGGGTTCGCGGGACGTACAACGGGGAGCTGTTTTTT.